These 13 T cell receptor beta chains originate from one sample sequenced in a study of high-grade serous ovarian cancer treatment subgroups. Tumor samples were taken before definitive surgery or chemotherapy. Method: immunoSEQ multiplex PCR; TCRdb's copy keeps in-frame clones and lacks some. The repertoire has around 30,000 clones, around 80% of them found once; the top ten carry around 2.3%. Sequencing was done on a sample of tumor tissue. These receptors all come from a human donor with high-grade serous ovarian cancer.

The gene calls are TRBV5-1 and TRBJ1-6; D gene uncertain. The germline gives CDR1 SGHRS, CDR2 YFSETQ. The CDR3 is 14 residues long. Trimming cost V 4 bases and J 15 bases, with 20 bases left between them. CDR3 protein: CASSPVVAPDVLHF. For the CDR3, the DNA is TGCGCCAGCAGCCCCGTCGTGGCCCCGGATGTCCTCCACTTT.

The chain employs TRBV19 and TRBJ1-2; D is uncertain. Trimming removed 0 bases from V and 4 bases from J, with 12 bases in between. The CDR3 extends over 15 amino acids. The germline CDR1 and CDR2 sequences are LNHDA and SQIVND (reference sequence). CDR3 coding DNA: TGTGCCAGTAGTATAGATCCCCCCCGGGTCTATGGCTACACCTTC. Translated, it gives CASSIDPPRVYGYTF.

This rearrangement joins TRBV6-6 to TRBJ2-7, with 9 bases matching TRBD2. The germline V gene encodes CDR1 MNHNY and CDR2 SVGAGI (reference sequence). The CDR3 is 15 amino acids. V shed 5 bases, J shed 0 bases, and the junction held 5 bases outside the gene matches. CDR3 amino acids: CASSQTSGPSYEQYF. The CDR3 nucleotides are TGTGCCAGCAGTCAAACTAGCGGGCCCTCCTACGAGCAGTACTTC.

This chain connects TRBV4-1 to TRBJ2-3; TRBD2 matches at 10 bases. V shed 5 bases, J shed 5 bases, and the junction held 10 bases outside the gene matches. This CDR3 is built from 16 residues. CDR1 and CDR2 from the germline V gene are MGHRA and YSYEKL. Written as DNA, the CDR3 is TGCGCCAGCAGCGAAACTAGCGGGGAGAGGAGAGATACGCAGTATTTT. Its protein product is CASSETSGERRDTQYF.

The chain has TRBV19 and TRBJ2-7; a weak D match, TRBD2 (6 bases). Germline V lookup: CDR1 LNHDA, CDR2 SQIVND (reference sequence). The CDR3 consists of 13 residues. Trimming removed 6 bases from V and 5 bases from J, with 14 bases in between. The CDR3 nucleotides read TGTGCCAGTAGGGCGACTAGTCAGGACGAGCAGTACTTC. Protein sequence: CASRATSQDEQYF.

The chain couples TRBV28 to TRBJ2-5; 7 nucleotides match TRBD1. V shed 11 bases and J 5 bases; nucleotides not matched to a gene: 11. The CDR3 has 13 amino acids. Germline V gene lookup returns CDR1 MDHEN and CDR2 SYDVKM. The CDR3 DNA reads as TGTGCCCTCAGACCGACAGGGCAGGAGACCCAGTACTTC. Translating it yields CALRPTGQETQYF.

V is TRBV5-1 and J is TRBJ2-7; maybe TRBD2 (5 bases). The V end was cut by 0 bases, the J end by 3 bases, with 16 bases between. Per the germline V gene, CDR1 is SGHRS and CDR2 is YFSETQ. The CDR3 contains 16 residues. In DNA, the CDR3 is TGCGCCAGCAGCTTGGTCGGGGTTGCAACCTACTACGAGCAGTACTTC. It specifies CASSLVGVATYYEQYF.

The chain uses TRBV18 and TRBJ1-1; D gene ambiguous. This CDR3 region has 15 residues. Per the germline V gene, CDR1 is KGHSH and CDR2 is LQKENI. V was clipped by 0 bases and J by 3 bases, with 11 bases between them. This CDR3 reads CASSPPGGWDTEAFF. For the CDR3, the DNA is TGTGCCAGCTCACCACCGGGTGGCTGGGACACTGAAGCTTTCTTT.

The chain combines TRBV7-6 with TRBJ2-3, with D unresolved. The length of the CDR3 is 13 residues. V lost 4 bases, J lost 2 bases, and 7 bases lay in between. Germline V gives CDR1 SGHVS, CDR2 FNYEAQ. CDR3 sequence (DNA): TGTGCCAGCAGCTCCTCTACCACAGATACGCAGTATTTT. Its protein is CASSSSTTDTQYF. The variable domain in full, with the rest retrieved from reference TRBV7-6 and TRBJ2-3, is GAGVSQSPRYKVTKRGQDVALRCDPISGHVSLYWYRQALGQGPEFLTYFNYEAQQDKSGLPNDRFSAERPEGSISTLTIQRTEQRDSAMYRCASSSSTTDTQYFGPGTRLTVL.

The CDR3 here is CASGYGQSDSETQYF. The CDR3, as DNA: TGTGCTAGTGGATATGGACAGAGTGATTCGGAAACCCAGTACTTC. The genes are TRBV12-5 and TRBJ2-5; possibly TRBD1 for D (6 bases). Germline V gives CDR1 LGHNT, CDR2 FRNRAP. CDR3 length: 15 amino acids. Trimming stripped 6 bases from V and 8 bases from J, with 22 bases between.

This chain links TRBV5-1 with TRBJ2-3; unclear D gene. Germline V gene data show CDR1 as SGHRS and CDR2 as YFSETQ. This CDR3 spans 15 amino acids. V was cut by 0 bases and J by 5 bases, with 13 bases left in between. This CDR3 reads CASSLGGVRRDTQYF. The CDR3 DNA reads as TGCGCCAGCAGCTTGGGAGGCGTGAGGAGAGATACGCAGTATTTT.

The chain has TRBV7-9 and TRBJ2-3, with D possibly TRBD2 on 6 matching bases. The CDR3 loop spans 14 amino acids. Per germline, CDR1 SEHNR and CDR2 FQNEAQ (reference sequence). With 5 bases removed from V and 2 bases from J, the gap between germline ends came to 11 bases. The CDR3 loop reads CASSLGLYTDTQYF. The CDR3 DNA is TGTGCCAGCAGCCTCGGACTATACACAGATACGCAGTATTTT.

The V gene is TRBV27, the J gene TRBJ2-2; D is possibly TRBD2 (5 bases). In germline, CDR1 is MNHEY, CDR2 SMNVEV (reference sequence). The ends were cut back, 6 bases at V and 5 bases at J, with 16 bases in the middle. The CDR3 sequence is 15 residues long. This CDR3 reads CASRPSSFWTGELFF. In nucleotides, the CDR3 is TGTGCCAGCAGACCCTCTAGCTTCTGGACCGGGGAGCTGTTTTTT.